A selection of T cell receptor beta chains follows, all from one sample in a study of CD8+ T cells in alopecia areata. Repertoires were generated with immunoSEQ multiplex PCR, while TCRdb's copy carries only in-frame clones and drops some. The sample lists approximately 150,000 clones; 55% to 75% were seen once. This material consisted of CD4+ T cells sorted from blood, taken at week 24, from a patient treated with tofacitinib. Every receptor here comes from a human donor with alopecia areata. The CDR3 runs from the conserved cysteine through the conserved F or W. Fields, in order: J gene, CDR3 length, D gene, V gene, clone size, CDR3 protein, CDR3 DNA. D genes are given only for firm matches. The size field is filled for only some rows; it gives once, few, many or a size class.

J gene: TRBJ1-2
CDR3 length: 12
D gene: TRBD1
V gene: TRBV7-2
clone size: once
CDR3 protein: CASSSDRGRYTF
CDR3 DNA: TGTGCCAGCAGCTCGGACAGGGGTCGTTACACCTTC

J gene: TRBJ1-1
CDR3 length: 12
D gene: NA
V gene: TRBV29-1
clone size: few
CDR3 protein: CSARGMNTEAFF
CDR3 DNA: TGCAGCGCCAGGGGTATGAACACTGAAGCTTTCTTT

J gene: TRBJ2-3
CDR3 length: 14
D gene: TRBD1
V gene: TRBV30
clone size: NA
CDR3 protein: CAWGTGGNIDTQYF
CDR3 DNA: TGTGCCTGGGGGACAGGGGGCAATATAGATACGCAGTATTTT

J gene: TRBJ2-1
CDR3 length: 12
D gene: TRBD2
V gene: TRBV11-2
clone size: few
CDR3 protein: CASSLAGTRRFF
CDR3 DNA: TGTGCCAGCAGCTTAGCCGGGACTAGACGGTTCTTC

J gene: TRBJ2-5
CDR3 length: 15
D gene: TRBD1
V gene: TRBV5-1
clone size: NA
CDR3 protein: CASSLQGASQETQYF
CDR3 DNA: TGCGCCAGCAGCTTACAGGGGGCCTCGCAAGAGACCCAGTACTTC

J gene: TRBJ1-1
CDR3 length: 12
D gene: NA
V gene: TRBV5-1
clone size: NA
CDR3 protein: CASSGQNTEAFF
CDR3 DNA: TGCGCCAGCAGCGGGCAGAACACTGAAGCTTTCTTT

J gene: TRBJ1-2
CDR3 length: 15
D gene: TRBD1
V gene: TRBV5-1
clone size: NA
CDR3 protein: CASSFPGTVNDGYTF
CDR3 DNA: TGCGCCAGCAGCTTCCCCGGGACAGTGAACGATGGCTACACCTTC

J gene: TRBJ1-1
CDR3 length: 16
D gene: NA
V gene: TRBV14
clone size: few
CDR3 protein: CASSQEAAARGTEAFF
CDR3 DNA: TGTGCCAGCAGCCAAGAAGCGGCAGCCCGGGGCACTGAAGCTTTCTTT

J gene: TRBJ1-5
CDR3 length: 13
D gene: TRBD1
V gene: TRBV30
clone size: few
CDR3 protein: CAWGTGVHQPQHF
CDR3 DNA: TGTGCCTGGGGGACAGGGGTACATCAGCCCCAGCATTTT

J gene: TRBJ1-1
CDR3 length: 14
D gene: TRBD1
V gene: TRBV29-1
clone size: NA
CDR3 protein: CSVVTGVGNTEAFF
CDR3 DNA: TGCAGCGTTGTCACAGGGGTGGGGAACACTGAAGCTTTCTTT

J gene: TRBJ2-3
CDR3 length: 15
D gene: TRBD1
V gene: TRBV4-2
clone size: NA
CDR3 protein: CASTTSGQGTDTQYF
CDR3 DNA: TGTGCCAGCACCACGTCAGGACAGGGGACAGATACGCAGTATTTT

J gene: TRBJ2-5
CDR3 length: 15
D gene: TRBD1
V gene: TRBV4-2
clone size: few
CDR3 protein: CASSQTGQGRETQYF
CDR3 DNA: TGTGCCAGCAGCCAGACCGGACAGGGTCGGGAGACCCAGTACTTC

J gene: TRBJ1-2
CDR3 length: 15
D gene: NA
V gene: TRBV5-6
clone size: NA
CDR3 protein: CASSLVSAPHYGYTF
CDR3 DNA: TGTGCCAGCAGCTTGGTGTCAGCACCCCACTATGGCTACACCTTC

J gene: TRBJ1-5
CDR3 length: 12
D gene: NA
V gene: TRBV30
clone size: few
CDR3 protein: CAWSDGIVPQHF
CDR3 DNA: TGTGCCTGGAGCGATGGGATCGTGCCCCAGCATTTT

J gene: TRBJ2-3
CDR3 length: 15
D gene: TRBD2
V gene: TRBV29-1
clone size: once
CDR3 protein: CSVGLAGGSTDTQYF
CDR3 DNA: TGCAGCGTTGGGCTAGCGGGGGGAAGCACAGATACGCAGTATTTT

J gene: TRBJ1-1
CDR3 length: 14
D gene: NA
V gene: TRBV18
clone size: few
CDR3 protein: CASSPQAGYTEAFF
CDR3 DNA: TGTGCCAGCTCACCACAAGCGGGCTACACTGAAGCTTTCTTT

J gene: TRBJ2-5
CDR3 length: 13
D gene: NA
V gene: TRBV9
clone size: NA
CDR3 protein: CASSPGGQETQYF
CDR3 DNA: TGTGCCAGCAGCCCCGGGGGACAAGAGACCCAGTACTTC

J gene: TRBJ1-2
CDR3 length: 14
D gene: NA
V gene: TRBV25-1
clone size: once
CDR3 protein: CASSAHDPGRGYTF
CDR3 DNA: TGTGCCAGCAGTGCCCACGACCCCGGCCGGGGCTACACCTTC

J gene: TRBJ2-7
CDR3 length: 12
D gene: TRBD1
V gene: TRBV29-1
clone size: few
CDR3 protein: CSGGQGSYEQYF
CDR3 DNA: TGCAGCGGGGGACAGGGGTCCTACGAGCAGTACTTC

J gene: TRBJ2-4
CDR3 length: 15
D gene: TRBD2
V gene: TRBV7-9
clone size: NA
CDR3 protein: CASSLSGGTKNIQYF
CDR3 DNA: TGTGCCAGCAGCTTATCGGGAGGGACCAAAAACATTCAGTACTTC

J gene: TRBJ2-5
CDR3 length: 13
D gene: NA
V gene: TRBV30
clone size: NA
CDR3 protein: CAWSGGWTETQYF
CDR3 DNA: TGTGCCTGGAGTGGTGGGTGGACGGAGACCCAGTACTTC

J gene: TRBJ2-1
CDR3 length: 13
D gene: NA
V gene: TRBV15
clone size: NA
CDR3 protein: CATSRDSGGEQFF
CDR3 DNA: TGTGCCACCAGCAGAGATAGTGGGGGTGAGCAGTTCTTC

J gene: TRBJ2-7
CDR3 length: 13
D gene: NA
V gene: TRBV29-1
clone size: NA
CDR3 protein: CSVGGLQSYEQYF
CDR3 DNA: TGCAGCGTTGGGGGACTTCAATCCTACGAGCAGTACTTC

J gene: TRBJ2-3
CDR3 length: 15
D gene: NA
V gene: TRBV7-9
clone size: NA
CDR3 protein: CASSFRDIGTDTQYF
CDR3 DNA: TGTGCCAGCAGCTTCCGGGACATAGGCACAGATACGCAGTATTTT

J gene: TRBJ2-2
CDR3 length: 13
D gene: NA
V gene: TRBV30
clone size: NA
CDR3 protein: CAWSFENTGELFF
CDR3 DNA: TGTGCCTGGAGTTTTGAGAACACCGGGGAGCTGTTTTTT

J gene: TRBJ1-1
CDR3 length: 12
D gene: NA
V gene: TRBV15
clone size: few
CDR3 protein: CATSRDVGSAFF
CDR3 DNA: TGTGCCACCAGCAGAGATGTAGGGTCGGCTTTCTTT